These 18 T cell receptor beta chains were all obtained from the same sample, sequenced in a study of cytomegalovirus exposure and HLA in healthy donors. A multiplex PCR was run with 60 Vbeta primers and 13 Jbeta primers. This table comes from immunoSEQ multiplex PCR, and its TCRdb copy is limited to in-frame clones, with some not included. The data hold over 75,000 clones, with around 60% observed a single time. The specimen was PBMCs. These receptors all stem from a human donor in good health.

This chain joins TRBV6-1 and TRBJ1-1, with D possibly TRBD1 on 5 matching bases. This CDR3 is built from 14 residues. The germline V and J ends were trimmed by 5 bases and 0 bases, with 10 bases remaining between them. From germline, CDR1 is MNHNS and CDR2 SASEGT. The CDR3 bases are TGTGCCAGCAGTCCGCCGACAGTGAACACTGAAGCTTTCTTT. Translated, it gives CASSPPTVNTEAFF.

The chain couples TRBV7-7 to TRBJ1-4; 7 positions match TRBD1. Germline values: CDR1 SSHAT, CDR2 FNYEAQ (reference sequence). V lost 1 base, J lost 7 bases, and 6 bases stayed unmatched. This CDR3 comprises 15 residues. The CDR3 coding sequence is TGTGCCAGCAGCTTAGGGACAGGAGCCCGTGAAAAACTGTTTTTT. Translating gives CASSLGTGAREKLFF.

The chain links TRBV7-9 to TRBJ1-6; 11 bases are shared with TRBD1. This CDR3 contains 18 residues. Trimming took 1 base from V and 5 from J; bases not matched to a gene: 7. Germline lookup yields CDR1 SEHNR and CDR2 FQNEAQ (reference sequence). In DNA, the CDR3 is TGTGCCAGCAGCTTAGGGACAGGGGGCGCGAGCGATAATTCACCCCTCCACTTT. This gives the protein CASSLGTGGASDNSPLHF. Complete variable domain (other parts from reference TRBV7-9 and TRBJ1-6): DTGVSQNPRHKITKRGQNVTFRCDPISEHNRLYWYRQTLGQGPEFLTYFQNEAQLEKSRLLSDRFSAERPKGSFSTLEIQRTEQGDSAMYLCASSLGTGGASDNSPLHFGNGTRLTVT.

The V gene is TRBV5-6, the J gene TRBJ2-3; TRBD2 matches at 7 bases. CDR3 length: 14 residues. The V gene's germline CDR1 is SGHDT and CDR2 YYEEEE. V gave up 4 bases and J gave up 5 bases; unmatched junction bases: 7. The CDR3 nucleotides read TGTGCCAGCAGCCCCTTGGGGGAGGGAGATACGCAGTATTTT. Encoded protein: CASSPLGEGDTQYF. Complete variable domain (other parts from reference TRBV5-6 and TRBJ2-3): DAGVTQSPTHLIKTRGQQVTLRCSPKSGHDTVSWYQQALGQGPQFIFQYYEEEERQRGNFPDRFSGHQFPNYSSELNVNALLLGDSALYLCASSPLGEGDTQYFGPGTRLTVL.

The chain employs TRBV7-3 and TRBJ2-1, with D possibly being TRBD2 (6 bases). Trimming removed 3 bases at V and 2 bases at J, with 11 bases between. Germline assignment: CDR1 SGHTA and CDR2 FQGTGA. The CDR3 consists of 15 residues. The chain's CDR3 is CASSFTGGPYNEQFF. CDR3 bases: TGTGCCAGCAGCTTCACTGGAGGGCCCTACAATGAGCAGTTCTTC.

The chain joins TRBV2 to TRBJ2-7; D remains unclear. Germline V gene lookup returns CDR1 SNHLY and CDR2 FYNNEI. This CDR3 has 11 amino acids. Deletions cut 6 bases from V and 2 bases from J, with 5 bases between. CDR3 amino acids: CASSPTYEQYF. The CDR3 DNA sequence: TGTGCCAGCAGCCCAACCTACGAGCAGTACTTC.

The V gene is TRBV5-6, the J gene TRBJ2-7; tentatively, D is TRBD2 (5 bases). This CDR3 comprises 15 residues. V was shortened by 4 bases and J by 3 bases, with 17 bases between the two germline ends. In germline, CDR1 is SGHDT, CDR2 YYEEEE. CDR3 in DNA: TGTGCCAGCAGCCCCCGACCGGGGATAGACTACGAGCAGTACTTC. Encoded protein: CASSPRPGIDYEQYF. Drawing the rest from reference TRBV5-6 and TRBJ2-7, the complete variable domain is DAGVTQSPTHLIKTRGQQVTLRCSPKSGHDTVSWYQQALGQGPQFIFQYYEEEERQRGNFPDRFSGHQFPNYSSELNVNALLLGDSALYLCASSPRPGIDYEQYFGPGTRLTVT.

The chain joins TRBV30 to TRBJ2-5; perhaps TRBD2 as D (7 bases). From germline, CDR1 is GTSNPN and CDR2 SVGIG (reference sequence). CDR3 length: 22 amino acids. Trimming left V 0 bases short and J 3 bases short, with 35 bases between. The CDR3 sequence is CAWSVPWLTGHVGGLGEETQYF. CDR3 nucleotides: TGTGCCTGGAGTGTCCCTTGGCTGACGGGCCACGTCGGGGGGCTGGGAGAAGAGACCCAGTACTTC.

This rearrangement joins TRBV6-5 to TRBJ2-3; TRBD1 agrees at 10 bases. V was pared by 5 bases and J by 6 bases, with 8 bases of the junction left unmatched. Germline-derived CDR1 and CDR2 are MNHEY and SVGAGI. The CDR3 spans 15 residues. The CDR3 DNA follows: TGTGCCAGCAGTCTGACAGGGGGCGGAGCGGATACGCAGTATTTT. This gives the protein CASSLTGGGADTQYF.

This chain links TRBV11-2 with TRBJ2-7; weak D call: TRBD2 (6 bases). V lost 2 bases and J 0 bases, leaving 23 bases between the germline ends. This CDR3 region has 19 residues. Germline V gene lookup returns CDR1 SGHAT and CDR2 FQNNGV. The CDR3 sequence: CASSLSSRVGGTNSYEQYF. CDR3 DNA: TGTGCCAGCAGCTTAAGTAGTCGAGTTGGGGGGACGAACTCCTACGAGCAGTACTTC.

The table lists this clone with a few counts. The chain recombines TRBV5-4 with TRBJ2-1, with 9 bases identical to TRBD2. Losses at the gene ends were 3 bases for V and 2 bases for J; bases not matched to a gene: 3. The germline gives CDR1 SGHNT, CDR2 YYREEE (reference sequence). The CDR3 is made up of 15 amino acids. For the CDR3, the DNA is TGTGCCAGCAGCTACGGACTAGCGACCTACAATGAGCAGTTCTTC. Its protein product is CASSYGLATYNEQFF.

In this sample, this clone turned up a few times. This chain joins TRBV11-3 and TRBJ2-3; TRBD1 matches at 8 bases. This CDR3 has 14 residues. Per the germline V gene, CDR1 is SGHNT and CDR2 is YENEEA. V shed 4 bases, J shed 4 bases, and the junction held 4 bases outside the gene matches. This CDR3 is CASSSGQASDTQYF. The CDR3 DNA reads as TGTGCCAGCAGCTCGGGACAGGCGTCAGATACGCAGTATTTT.

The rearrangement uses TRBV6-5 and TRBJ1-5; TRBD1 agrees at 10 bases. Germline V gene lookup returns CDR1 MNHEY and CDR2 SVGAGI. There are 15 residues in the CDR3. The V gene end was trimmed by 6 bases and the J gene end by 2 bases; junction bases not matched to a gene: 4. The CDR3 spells CASRPGTGGNQPQHF. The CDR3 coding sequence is TGTGCCAGCAGACCCGGGACAGGGGGCAATCAGCCCCAGCATTTT.

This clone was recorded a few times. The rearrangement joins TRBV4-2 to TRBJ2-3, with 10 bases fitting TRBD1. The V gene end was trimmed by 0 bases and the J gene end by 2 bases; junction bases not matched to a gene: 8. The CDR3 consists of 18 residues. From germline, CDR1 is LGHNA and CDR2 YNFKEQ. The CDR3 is CASSQDIPDRGATDTQYF. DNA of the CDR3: TGTGCCAGCAGCCAAGATATCCCGGACAGGGGGGCCACAGATACGCAGTATTTT.

This CDR3 reads CASRDKTEAFF. The CDR3 DNA reads as TGTGCCAGCCGCGACAAGACTGAAGCTTTCTTT. The rearrangement uses TRBV2 and TRBJ1-1; D ambiguous. V lost 8 bases and J 5 bases, leaving 9 bases between the germline ends. Looked up from germline, CDR1 is SNHLY and CDR2 is FYNNEI. CDR3 length: 11 amino acids.

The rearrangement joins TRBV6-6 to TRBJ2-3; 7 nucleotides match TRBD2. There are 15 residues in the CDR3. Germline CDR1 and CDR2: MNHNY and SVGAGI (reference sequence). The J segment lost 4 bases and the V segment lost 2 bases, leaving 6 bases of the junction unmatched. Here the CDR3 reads CASSYDPGRADTQYF. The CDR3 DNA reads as TGTGCCAGCAGTTACGACCCAGGGAGGGCAGATACGCAGTATTTT.

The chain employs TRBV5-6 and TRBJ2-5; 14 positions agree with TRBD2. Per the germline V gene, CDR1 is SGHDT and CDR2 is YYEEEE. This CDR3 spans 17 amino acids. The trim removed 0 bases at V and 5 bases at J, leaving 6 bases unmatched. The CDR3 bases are TGTGCCAGCAGCTTGGTTGGACTAGCGGGGGGCATTGAGACCCAGTACTTC. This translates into CASSLVGLAGGIETQYF.

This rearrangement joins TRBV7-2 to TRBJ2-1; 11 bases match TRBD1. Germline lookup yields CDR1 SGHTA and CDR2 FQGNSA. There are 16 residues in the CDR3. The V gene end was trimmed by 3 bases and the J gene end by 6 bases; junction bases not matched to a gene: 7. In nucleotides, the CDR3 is TGTGCCAGCAGCTTCCGTCCCGGGACAGGGGGCAATGAGCAGTTCTTC. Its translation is CASSFRPGTGGNEQFF. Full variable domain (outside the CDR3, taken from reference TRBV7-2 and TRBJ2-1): GAGVSQSPSNKVTEKGKDVELRCDPISGHTALYWYRQSLGQGLEFLIYFQGNSAPDKSGLPSDRFSAERTGGSVSTLTIQRTQQEDSAVYLCASSFRPGTGGNEQFFGPGTRLTVL.